These 24 T cell receptor beta chains originate from one sample sequenced in a study of blood T cell repertoires in COVID-19. Assay used: immunoSEQ multiplex PCR; TCRdb lists only in-frame clones, some missing. The data show some 250,000 clones, around 89% seen once. The sequenced sample was PBMCs or T cells enriched from blood (not recorded which). The receptor set was obtained from a man aged 35 to 55 who had recovered from COVID-19.

The rearrangement links TRBV18 to TRBJ2-2, with 8 bases identical to TRBD2. V was pared by 2 bases and J by 4 bases, with 9 bases of the junction left unmatched. Germline-derived CDR1 and CDR2 are KGHSH and LQKENI. The CDR3 totals 17 residues. The CDR3 region has the DNA TGTGCCAGCTCACCATATCCGGGCGGGAGGTCCACCGGGGAGCTGTTTTTT. This translates into CASSPYPGGRSTGELFF. The complete variable domain, with remaining parts taken from reference TRBV18 and TRBJ2-2, reads NAGVMQNPRHLVRRRGQEARLRCSPMKGHSHVYWYRQLPEEGLKFMVYLQKENIIDESGMPKERFSAEFPKEGPSILRIQQVVRGDSAAYFCASSPYPGGRSTGELFFGEGSRLTVL.

The rearrangement joins TRBV4-3 to TRBJ2-5; 8 nucleotides agree with TRBD2. The length of the CDR3 is 16 residues. Germline V gene lookup returns CDR1 LGHNA and CDR2 YSLEER. The V gene end was trimmed by 1 base and the J gene end by 3 bases; junction bases not matched to a gene: 7. This CDR3 is CASSQGIGSGEETQYF. CDR3 DNA sequence: TGCGCCAGCAGCCAAGGGATTGGTAGCGGGGAAGAGACCCAGTACTTC.

The chain links TRBV11-3 to TRBJ1-3; TRBD1 is a possible D gene (5 bases). This CDR3 has 16 residues. V lost 2 bases and J lost 0, with 11 bases in between. CDR1 SGHNT and CDR2 YENEEA come from the germline V gene. The CDR3 DNA follows: TGTGCCAGCAGCTTAAAGGGACTAATCTCTGGAAACACCATATATTTT. This codes for CASSLKGLISGNTIYF.

The table lists this clone with a count of one. The V gene is TRBV11-1, the J gene TRBJ2-7, with 7 bases aligning to TRBD1. V lost 0 bases, J lost 4 bases, and 6 bases stayed unmatched. Germline CDR1 and CDR2: SGHAT and FQDESV (reference sequence). This CDR3 region has 15 residues. The CDR3 protein is CASSLAWDSPYEQYF. DNA for the CDR3: TGTGCCAGCAGCTTAGCTTGGGACAGTCCGTACGAGCAGTACTTC.

This chain connects TRBV9 to TRBJ2-3, with a weak D call TRBD1 (6 bases). Trimming removed 0 bases at V and 4 bases at J, with 15 bases between. The CDR3 runs to 16 residues. Germline CDR1 SGDLS, CDR2 YYNGEE. The CDR3: CASSVATGHGSDTQYF. CDR3 coding DNA: TGTGCCAGCAGCGTAGCTACGGGACATGGCTCAGATACGCAGTATTTT.

The chain couples TRBV6-6 to TRBJ2-3; weak D call: TRBD1 (6 bases). Looked up from germline, CDR1 is MNHNY and CDR2 is SVGAGI (reference sequence). The CDR3 has 20 residues. V lost 6 bases and J lost 2, with 30 bases in between. The CDR3 DNA reads TGTGCCAGCAGCGAGAAAGGGGCTGTTTTCGGACAGATAAACACAGATACGCAGTATTTT. Amino acid sequence: CASSEKGAVFGQINTDTQYF.

The chain employs TRBV7-9 and TRBJ1-5; D is possibly TRBD1 (5 bases). Trimming took 2 bases from V and 5 from J, leaving 19 bases between them. The CDR3 length is 17 residues. CDR1 is SEHNR, CDR2 FQNEAQ, per germline (reference sequence). The CDR3 bases are TGTGCCAGCAGCTTAAATATATACGGGGGGGAGGATCAGCCCCAGCATTTT. This encodes CASSLNIYGGEDQPQHF. The entire variable domain, with the rest obtained from reference TRBV7-9 and TRBJ1-5, is as follows: DTGVSQNPRHKITKRGQNVTFRCDPISEHNRLYWYRQTLGQGPEFLTYFQNEAQLEKSRLLSDRFSAERPKGSFSTLEIQRTEQGDSAMYLCASSLNIYGGEDQPQHFGDGTRLSIL.

The J gene is TRBJ2-7, the V gene TRBV9; tentatively, D is TRBD1 (5 bases). Germline CDR1 reads SGDLS; CDR2 reads YYNGEE. The CDR3 consists of 12 residues. V lost 10 bases and J lost 2, with 13 bases in between. The CDR3 nucleotides are TGTGCCGCTGGGCAGGGTCCCTACGAGCAGTACTTC. Translated: CAAGQGPYEQYF.

V and J are TRBV5-1 and TRBJ2-7; TRBD1 matches at 7 bases. The germline V gene encodes CDR1 SGHRS and CDR2 YFSETQ. V shed 0 bases, J shed 0 bases, and the junction held 6 bases outside the gene matches. The CDR3 sequence is 16 residues long. The CDR3 sequence is CASSLAVTGSSYEQYF. CDR3 DNA: TGCGCCAGCAGCTTGGCCGTGACAGGGAGCTCCTACGAGCAGTACTTC.

Remarks on this clone: One end of the junction is discordant with germline, which a read error may explain. The V call is TRBV5-1, the J call TRBJ1-5; 12 bases map to TRBD1. This CDR3 is built from 15 residues. CDR1 is SGHRS and CDR2 is YFSETQ in the germline V gene. CDR3 nucleotide sequence: TGCGCCAGCAGTTTGGGACAGGGGGCAGGTCAGCCCCAGCATTTT. This sequence encodes CASSLGQGAGQPQHF.

The chain is built from TRBV6-5 and TRBJ2-7; TRBD2 matches 7 bases. Germline-derived CDR1 and CDR2 are MNHEY and SVGAGI. V shed 4 bases and J 4 bases; nucleotides not matched to a gene: 10. The CDR3 has 15 residues. The chain's CDR3 is CASSFNLAVDYEQYF. CDR3 in DNA: TGTGCCAGCAGTTTTAATCTAGCGGTTGATTACGAGCAGTACTTC.

The chain couples TRBV19 to TRBJ1-2, with D perhaps TRBD1 (5 bases). The CDR3 is 11 residues long. The germline V gene encodes CDR1 LNHDA and CDR2 SQIVND (reference sequence). Trimming cost V 7 bases and J 7 bases, with 10 bases left between them. CDR3 residues: CASNWGSGYTF. The CDR3 nucleotides are TGTGCCAGTAATTGGGGCTCTGGCTACACCTTC.

This clone occurred many times. The CDR3 is CASSSPPGNQPQHF. The CDR3 region has the DNA TGTGCCAGCAGTTCCCCCCCGGGGAATCAGCCCCAGCATTTT. The chain has TRBV7-9 and TRBJ1-5; no clear D. V was shortened by 6 bases and J by 4 bases, with 13 bases between the two germline ends. Germline V CDR1 and CDR2: SEHNR, FQNEAQ (reference sequence). This CDR3 spans 14 amino acids.

This rearrangement joins TRBV9 to TRBJ2-1, with a weak D call TRBD1 (5 bases). CDR1 and CDR2 from the germline V gene are SGDLS and YYNGEE. V shed 3 bases and J shed 9 bases, with 19 bases lying between them. CDR3 length equals 15 residues. CDR3 nucleotides: TGTGCCAGCAGCGAGGGGCAGCGACGTACCATTGAGCAGTTCTTC. It translates to CASSEGQRRTIEQFF. The whole variable domain, filled in from reference TRBV9 and TRBJ2-1, reads DSGVTQTPKHLITATGQRVTLRCSPRSGDLSVYWYQQSLDQGLQFLIQYYNGEERAKGNILERFSAQQFPDLHSELNLSSLELGDSALYFCASSEGQRRTIEQFFGPGTRLTVL.

This chain uses TRBV28 with TRBJ1-2, with TRBD1 matching 7 bases. V was pared by 5 bases and J by 7 bases, with 7 bases of the junction left unmatched. Germline CDR1 and CDR2: MDHEN and SYDVKM. The CDR3 consists of 13 residues. CDR3 in amino acids: CASSADRDGGYTF. The DNA of the CDR3 is TGTGCCAGCAGTGCCGACAGGGACGGTGGCTACACCTTC.

J is TRBJ1-6 and V is TRBV6-5; 10 positions agree with TRBD1. V trimming: 4 bases; J trimming: 7 bases; junction bases outside the gene matches: 4. The CDR3 covers 15 residues. The germline CDR1 and CDR2 sequences are MNHEY and SVGAGI. CDR3 residues: CASSWTGGQNSPLHF. Here the CDR3 DNA reads TGTGCCAGCAGTTGGACAGGGGGGCAAAATTCACCCCTCCACTTT.

The rearrangement uses TRBV6-5 and TRBJ2-1; D is perhaps TRBD1 (6 bases). Trimming removed 0 bases at V and 11 bases at J, with 17 bases between. From germline, CDR1 is MNHEY and CDR2 SVGAGI. This CDR3 spans 15 amino acids. CDR3 DNA: TGTGCCAGCAGTTACTCGCGAGGGACATCCACCCAGCAGTTCTTC. It is translated as CASSYSRGTSTQQFF.

The chain recombines TRBV11-3 with TRBJ2-3; weak D call: TRBD2 (6 bases). The CDR3 is 15 amino acids. The V gene's germline CDR1 is SGHNT and CDR2 YENEEA. V lost 4 bases and J lost 1, with 12 bases in between. In DNA, the CDR3 is TGTGCCAGCAGCTATGAGGGACTGGGCACAGATACGCAGTATTTT. This sequence encodes CASSYEGLGTDTQYF.

The V gene is TRBV7-8, the J gene TRBJ1-2; 7 positions agree with TRBD1. Germline V CDR1 and CDR2: SGHVS, FQNEAQ. The CDR3 spans 14 residues. V gave up 6 bases and J gave up 3 bases; unmatched junction bases: 7. The DNA for the CDR3 is TGTGCCAGCAGGAAACAGGGGCCACACTATGGCTACACCTTC. Its translation is CASRKQGPHYGYTF.

V is TRBV24-1 and J is TRBJ2-2; 10 bases match TRBD1. CDR1 and CDR2 from the germline V gene are KGHDR and SFDVKD. The CDR3 spans 17 residues. The V and J ends lost 4 bases and 6 bases, in that order; junction bases with no gene match: 10. The DNA for the CDR3 is TGTGCCACCAGTGACCCCGGGACAGGGGTCGGCGCCGGGGAGCTGTTTTTT. Translation gives CATSDPGTGVGAGELFF.

The gene calls are TRBV7-9 and TRBJ2-7; 8 bases are shared with TRBD2. This CDR3 has 16 amino acids. Germline-derived CDR1 and CDR2 are SEHNR and FQNEAQ (reference sequence). V gave up 5 bases and J gave up 4 bases; unmatched junction bases: 13. For the CDR3, the DNA is TGTGCCAGCAGCCCTCCTCAAGCGGGGGCATTGTACGAGCAGTACTTC. Encoded protein: CASSPPQAGALYEQYF. The complete variable domain, with remaining parts taken from reference TRBV7-9 and TRBJ2-7, reads DTGVSQNPRHKITKRGQNVTFRCDPISEHNRLYWYRQTLGQGPEFLTYFQNEAQLEKSRLLSDRFSAERPKGSFSTLEIQRTEQGDSAMYLCASSPPQAGALYEQYFGPGTRLTVT.

This rearrangement joins TRBV9 to TRBJ2-1; 9 bases align to TRBD2. The CDR3 has 18 amino acids. V dropped 2 bases and J dropped 6; count of bases not matched to a gene: 15. From germline, CDR1 is SGDLS and CDR2 YYNGEE. The CDR3 bases are TGTGCCAGCAGCGTCACCCCATCGAGCGGGGGGCTTTCCAATGAGCAGTTCTTC. It specifies CASSVTPSSGGLSNEQFF.

The chain is built from TRBV4-1 and TRBJ2-2; possibly TRBD1 for D (5 bases). The length of the CDR3 is 18 residues. Germline CDR1 reads MGHRA; CDR2 reads YSYEKL. V was clipped by 4 bases and J by 3 bases, with 21 bases between them. The CDR3 nucleotides read TGCGCCAGCAGCCGTATGCCTACAGGTCCTTCTTACACCGGGGAGCTGTTTTTT. It specifies CASSRMPTGPSYTGELFF.

The chain employs TRBV29-1 and TRBJ2-7, with TRBD2 matching over 14 bases. Germline V CDR1 and CDR2: SQVTM, ANQGSEA. The CDR3 totals 15 residues. J lost 3 bases, V lost 0 bases, and 1 base had no gene match. CDR3 in DNA: TGCAGCGTTGAAGATGGGACTAGCGGGAGCTACGAGCAGTACTTC. Residues: CSVEDGTSGSYEQYF.